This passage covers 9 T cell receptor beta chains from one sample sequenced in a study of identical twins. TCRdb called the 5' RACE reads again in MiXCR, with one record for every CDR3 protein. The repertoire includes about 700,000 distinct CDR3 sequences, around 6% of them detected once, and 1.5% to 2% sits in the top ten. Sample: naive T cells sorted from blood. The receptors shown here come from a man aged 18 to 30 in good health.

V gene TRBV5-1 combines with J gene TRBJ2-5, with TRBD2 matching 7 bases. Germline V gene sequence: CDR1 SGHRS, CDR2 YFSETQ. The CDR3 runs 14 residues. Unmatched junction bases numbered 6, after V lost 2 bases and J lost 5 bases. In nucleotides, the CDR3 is TGCGCCAGCAGCTTCAGCGGGACTGTTGAGACCCAGTACTTC. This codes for CASSFSGTVETQYF.

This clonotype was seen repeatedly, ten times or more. The CDR3 bases are TGCAGTCTGGGTCACACAGATACGCAGTATTTT. This sequence encodes CSLGHTDTQYF. The rearrangement links TRBV20-1 to TRBJ2-3; no clear D gene. V dropped 8 bases and J dropped 2 bases, with 8 bases sitting between them. The CDR3 is made up of 11 amino acids. The germline gives CDR1 DFQATT, CDR2 SNEGSKA (reference sequence).

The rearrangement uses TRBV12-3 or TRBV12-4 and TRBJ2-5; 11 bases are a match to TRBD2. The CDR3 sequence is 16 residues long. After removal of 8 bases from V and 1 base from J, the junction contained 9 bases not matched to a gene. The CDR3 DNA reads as TGTGCCAGCCACGCCTATAGCGGGAGGGCCCAAGAGACCCAGTACTTC. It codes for CASHAYSGRAQETQYF.

The chain's CDR3 is CASSQDWGSNEKLFF. CDR3 sequence (DNA): TGTGCCAGCAGCCAAGATTGGGGGTCTAATGAAAAACTGTTTTTT. The chain uses TRBV14 and TRBJ1-4; tentatively, D is TRBD1 (5 bases). CDR3 length: 15 residues. The germline V and J ends were trimmed by 0 bases and 3 bases, with 8 bases remaining between them. CDR1 is SGHDN, CDR2 FVKESK, per germline. The whole variable domain, filled in from reference TRBV14 and TRBJ1-4, reads EAGVTQFPSHSVIEKGQTVTLRCDPISGHDNLYWYRRVMGKEIKFLLHFVKESKQDESGMPNNRFLAERTGGTYSTLKVQPAELEDSGVYFCASSQDWGSNEKLFFGSGTQLSVL.

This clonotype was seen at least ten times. The CDR3 protein is CATQGREQPQHF. Here the CDR3 DNA reads TGTGCCACACAGGGCCGTGAGCAGCCCCAGCATTTT. V is TRBV28 and J is TRBJ1-5; D perhaps matches TRBD1 (6 bases). The V and J ends lost 10 bases and 7 bases respectively, with 14 bases between them. Germline V gene data show CDR1 as MDHEN and CDR2 as SYDVKM. The CDR3 loop spans 12 amino acids. Full variable domain (outside the CDR3, taken from reference TRBV28 and TRBJ1-5): DVKVTQSSRYLVKRTGEKVFLECVQDMDHENMFWYRQDPGLGLRLIYFSYDVKMKEKGDIPEGYSVSREKKERFSLILESASTNQTSMYLCATQGREQPQHFGDGTRLSIL.

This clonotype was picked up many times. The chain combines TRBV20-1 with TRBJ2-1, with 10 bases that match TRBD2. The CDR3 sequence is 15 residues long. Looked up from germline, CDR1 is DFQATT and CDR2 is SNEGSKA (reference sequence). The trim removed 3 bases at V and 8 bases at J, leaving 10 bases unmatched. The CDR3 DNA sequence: TGCAGTGCTAGTCTCCTAGCGGGAGTTAAGGATGAGCAGTTCTTC. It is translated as CSASLLAGVKDEQFF.

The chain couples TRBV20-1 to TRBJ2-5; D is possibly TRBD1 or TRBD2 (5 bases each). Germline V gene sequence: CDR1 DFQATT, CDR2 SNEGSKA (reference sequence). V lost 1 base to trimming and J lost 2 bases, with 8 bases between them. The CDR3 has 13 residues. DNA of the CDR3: TGCAGTGCTAGAGTGGGACCACAAGAGACCCAGTACTTC. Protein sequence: CSARVGPQETQYF.

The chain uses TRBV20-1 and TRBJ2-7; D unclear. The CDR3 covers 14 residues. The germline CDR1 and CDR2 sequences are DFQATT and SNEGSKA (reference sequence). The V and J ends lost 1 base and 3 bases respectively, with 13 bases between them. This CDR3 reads CSARGERHVYEQYF. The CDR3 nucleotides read TGCAGTGCTAGAGGTGAGCGACACGTCTACGAGCAGTACTTC.

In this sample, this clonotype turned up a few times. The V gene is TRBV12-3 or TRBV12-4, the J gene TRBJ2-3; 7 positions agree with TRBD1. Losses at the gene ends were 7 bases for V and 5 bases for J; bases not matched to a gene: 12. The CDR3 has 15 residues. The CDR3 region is CASNSPTGLRDTQYF. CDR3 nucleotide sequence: TGTGCCAGCAACTCTCCGACAGGGCTGAGAGATACGCAGTATTTT.